The 19 T cell receptor beta chains below come from one sample, sequenced in a study of early T cells in non-severe SARS-CoV-2 infection. From the 5' RACE reads, TCRdb called clonotypes with MiXCR, one entry per CDR3 protein. The sample shows 25,000 to 30,000 distinct CDR3 sequences, approximately 4% of them seen only once. Sample: whole blood. The receptors come from an adult who was a healthcare worker with PCR-confirmed SARS-CoV-2 infection or an uninfected control (not recorded which).

This chain links TRBV7-9 with TRBJ2-5; 8 bases are shared with TRBD2. Trimming at V came to 5 bases and at J to 0 bases, leaving 5 bases not matched to a gene. This CDR3 spans 15 amino acids. Per germline, CDR1 SEHNR and CDR2 FQNEAQ (reference sequence). Written as DNA, the CDR3 is TGTGCCAGCAGCCGGACTAGCAGCAACCAAGAGACCCAGTACTTC. Translation: CASSRTSSNQETQYF.

This clonotype was seen ten or more times. The chain uses TRBV2 and TRBJ2-7, with 7 bases identical to TRBD1. Germline CDR1 SNHLY, CDR2 FYNNEI. The CDR3 contains 15 residues. After removal of 5 bases from V and 4 bases from J, the junction contained 11 bases not matched to a gene. DNA of the CDR3: TGTGCCAGCAGTTCCTTCAACCCGGGACAGTACGAGCAGTACTTC. Protein product: CASSSFNPGQYEQYF.

This clonotype came up many times. The chain joins TRBV7-3 to TRBJ2-2; D is possibly TRBD2 (5 bases). CDR1 SGHTA and CDR2 FQGTGA come from the germline V gene. The CDR3 extends over 15 amino acids. The V and J ends lost 2 bases and 3 bases respectively, with 10 bases between them. Here the CDR3 reads CASSLGAVDTGELFF. The CDR3 nucleotides read TGTGCCAGCAGCTTAGGAGCGGTGGACACCGGGGAGCTGTTTTTT. Full variable domain (missing parts from reference TRBV7-3 and TRBJ2-2): GAGVSQTPSNKVTEKGKYVELRCDPISGHTALYWYRQSLGQGPEFLIYFQGTGAADDSGLPNDRFFAVRPEGSVSTLKIQRTERGDSAVYLCASSLGAVDTGELFFGEGSRLTVL.

This clonotype was seen at least ten times. V gene TRBV10-3 combines with J gene TRBJ2-3; the match to TRBD2 covers 8 bases. V dropped 0 bases and J dropped 4; count of bases not matched to a gene: 3. The CDR3 sequence is 15 residues long. Germline-derived CDR1 and CDR2 are ENHRY and SYGVKD. CDR3 sequence: CAISESGRASDTQYF. The CDR3, as DNA: TGTGCCATCAGTGAGTCCGGGAGGGCCTCAGATACGCAGTATTTT.

This clonotype was seen many times. This chain connects TRBV6-1 to TRBJ2-7; TRBD1 is a possible D gene (5 bases). This CDR3 spans 14 amino acids. V lost 2 bases and J lost 2, with 10 bases in between. CDR1 is MNHNS and CDR2 is SASEGT in the germline V gene. CDR3 in amino acids: CASSEQGGPYEQYF. The DNA for the CDR3 is TGTGCCAGCAGTGAACAGGGTGGCCCCTACGAGCAGTACTTC.

This clonotype was picked up many times. The chain carries TRBV20-1 and TRBJ1-5; no firm D call. The CDR3 has 13 amino acids. Germline V lookup: CDR1 DFQATT, CDR2 SNEGSKA (reference sequence). With 6 bases removed from V and 2 bases from J, the gap between germline ends came to 11 bases. CDR3 residues: CSAERPGNQPQHF. In DNA, the CDR3 is TGCAGTGCAGAGAGGCCCGGCAATCAGCCCCAGCATTTT.

This clonotype occurred many times. The rearrangement uses TRBV20-1 and TRBJ2-7, with D hard to call. Per the germline V gene, CDR1 is DFQATT and CDR2 is SNEGSKA (reference sequence). With 3 bases removed from V and 4 bases from J, the gap between germline ends came to 10 bases. The CDR3 covers 12 residues. CDR3 DNA sequence: TGCAGTGCTAGCGTAGGTTTTTACGAGCAGTACTTC. Amino acid sequence: CSASVGFYEQYF.

This clonotype has ten or more counts. This chain connects TRBV11-2 to TRBJ1-1, with TRBD1 matching over 7 bases. CDR1 and CDR2 (germline): SGHAT, FQNNGV. V was clipped by 1 base and J by 7 bases; unmatched bases: 6. The CDR3 length is 14 residues. The CDR3 here is CASSLGQGGREAFF. Here the CDR3 DNA reads TGTGCCAGCAGCTTAGGACAGGGCGGCCGTGAAGCTTTCTTT.

The table lists this clonotype with many counts. The rearrangement links TRBV5-1 to TRBJ1-1; 8 bases fit TRBD1. Per germline, CDR1 SGHRS and CDR2 YFSETQ. There are 17 residues in the CDR3. The V gene end was trimmed by 0 bases and the J gene end by 3 bases; junction bases not matched to a gene: 10. The CDR3: CASSLGGTGLAYTEAFF. DNA for the CDR3: TGCGCCAGCAGCTTGGGGGGGACAGGTTTGGCGTACACTGAAGCTTTCTTT.

The chain carries TRBV5-1 and TRBJ2-2, with 8 bases aligning to TRBD2. In germline, CDR1 is SGHRS, CDR2 YFSETQ. There are 15 residues in the CDR3. V trimming: 4 bases; J trimming: 5 bases; junction bases outside the gene matches: 7. CDR3 in DNA: TGCGCCAGCAGCGGTACCGGGACTAGTACCGGGGAGCTGTTTTTT. Translation: CASSGTGTSTGELFF. Combining the CDR3 with reference TRBV5-1 and TRBJ2-2 gives the whole variable domain KAGVTQTPRYLIKTRGQQVTLSCSPISGHRSVSWYQQTPGQGLQFLFEYFSETQRNKGNFPGRFSGRQFSNSRSEMNVSTLELGDSALYLCASSGTGTSTGELFFGEGSRLTVL.

This clonotype came up many times. This rearrangement joins TRBV7-8 to TRBJ1-1; no clear D. The CDR3 loop spans 14 amino acids. The V gene's germline CDR1 is SGHVS and CDR2 FQNEAQ. Trimming left V 3 bases short and J 1 base short, with 9 bases between. The CDR3 DNA reads as TGTGCCAGCAGCTTTTCCAGGTCGAACACTGAAGCTTTCTTT. It codes for CASSFSRSNTEAFF.

This clonotype was seen at least ten times. J is TRBJ1-1 and V is TRBV19; a possible D gene is TRBD1 (6 bases). This CDR3 is built from 13 residues. Germline assignment: CDR1 LNHDA and CDR2 SQIVND (reference sequence). Trimming pared 1 base from V and 7 bases from J, leaving 10 bases between. CDR3 sequence (DNA): TGTGCCAGTAGTATAGGAGGACAGCTTGAAGCTTTCTTT. Encoded protein: CASSIGGQLEAFF.

V gene TRBV20-1 combines with J gene TRBJ2-5; D perhaps matches TRBD2 (6 bases). Germline V CDR1 and CDR2: DFQATT, SNEGSKA (reference sequence). The germline V and J ends were trimmed by 3 bases and 1 base, with 12 bases remaining between them. The CDR3 loop spans 14 amino acids. The CDR3 DNA sequence: TGCAGTGCTAGTCATGCTAGCGCCCAAGAGACCCAGTACTTC. It is translated as CSASHASAQETQYF.

This clonotype appeared many times. The chain employs TRBV6-2 or TRBV6-3 and TRBJ2-7; 11 bases align to TRBD2. Germline loops: CDR1 MNHEY, CDR2 SVGEGT. With V trimmed by 5 bases and J by 2 bases, 5 bases remained unmatched. The CDR3 is 15 amino acids. Here the CDR3 DNA reads TGTGCCAGCAGTGACCCGGGACTAGCGGCCTACGAGCAGTACTTC. It yields the protein CASSDPGLAAYEQYF.

The CDR3 loop is CASSQSPYINTEAFF. CDR3 coding DNA: TGTGCCAGCAGCCAATCTCCGTACATAAACACTGAAGCTTTCTTT. This chain links TRBV7-2 with TRBJ1-1; no firm D call. The CDR3 extends over 15 amino acids. V lost 5 bases and J 2 bases, leaving 15 bases between the germline ends. Germline CDR1 and CDR2: SGHTA and FQGNSA.

At least ten counts were recorded for this clonotype. This chain links TRBV11-2 with TRBJ2-1, with D maybe TRBD2 (5 bases). V lost 8 bases and J lost 10, with 21 bases in between. CDR3 size: 14 residues. Per germline, CDR1 SGHAT and CDR2 FQNNGV. CDR3 DNA: TGTGCCAGCGGCAAAGGCTCCGGCGGACTGGAGCAGTTCTTC. It translates to CASGKGSGGLEQFF.

This clonotype was observed many times. The chain links TRBV12-3 or TRBV12-4 to TRBJ2-2; D unresolved. CDR3 size: 12 residues. Trimming removed 3 bases at V and 3 bases at J, with 2 bases between. Written as DNA, the CDR3 is TGTGCCAGCAGTTTCCACACCGGGGAGCTGTTTTTT. Protein: CASSFHTGELFF.

Only a few counts were recorded for this clonotype. The rearrangement joins TRBV5-1 to TRBJ2-3, with a weak D call TRBD2 (5 bases). The length of the CDR3 is 15 residues. Trimming left V 2 bases short and J 6 bases short, with 16 bases between. Germline lookup yields CDR1 SGHRS and CDR2 YFSETQ. The CDR3 DNA is TGCGCCAGCAGCTTTGACCGCGGAGAGGGTGATACGCAGTATTTT. The encoded protein is CASSFDRGEGDTQYF.

This clonotype was observed at least ten times. The rearrangement links TRBV7-8 to TRBJ2-2, with TRBD2 matching over 8 bases. V lost 5 bases, J lost 4 bases, and 6 bases stayed unmatched. This CDR3 spans 15 amino acids. Germline V CDR1 and CDR2: SGHVS, FQNEAQ. The CDR3, as DNA: TGTGCCAGCAGCCCCAGCGGGAGAGGCACCGGGGAGCTGTTTTTT. Translated, it gives CASSPSGRGTGELFF.